What follows is one T cell receptor beta chain and its context. The antigen is undetermined. The CDR3 contains 14 residues. Looked up from germline, CDR1 is GTSNPN and CDR2 is SVGIG (reference sequence). This entry comes from a study of shared clonotypes between healthy human individuals. Overall study results and limits: Generation probabilities of non-shared clonotypes were lower (relative to those shared by all four donors).

Genomic DNA of each subset was evenly split across several immunoSEQ plates. The protocol was immunoSEQ multiplex PCR, while the TCRdb copy is restricted to in-frame clones and leaves out a portion. In the table there are some 2,500,000 clones, 93% of which are singletons. Sequencing was performed on naive CD4+ T cells from PBMCs. The subset was: CD45RA+ positively selected. This sequence originates from a man between 18 and 29 years old in good health. Some clones in this sample may be carry-over from other donors' samples. The genes are TRBV30 and TRBJ2-1; 9 bases agree with TRBD1. The CDR3 spells CAFTRTGDYNEQFF. CDR3 DNA: TGTGCGTTTACGCGGACAGGGGACTACAATGAGCAGTTCTTC.